This T cell receptor (beta chain) was identified in a study of cytomegalovirus exposure and HLA in healthy donors. Findings of the study overall: TCR beta V segments were, for the most part, productive about 87% or about 30% of the time in an earlier analysis. Listed as cytomegalovirus-associated were around 160 TCR beta chains.

In the PCR, 60 Vbeta and 13 Jbeta primers were used. Produced via immunoSEQ multiplex PCR; TCRdb's table is partial and in-frame only. The data show 160,000 or so clones, roughly 76% seen once. The length of the CDR3 is 17 residues. Germline loops: CDR1 KGHSH, CDR2 LQKENI. Of note for this clone: Its specificity is not known. The junction departs from germline at one end; a sequencing error may be responsible.

The chain joins TRBV18 to TRBJ2-7; 9 bases are shared with TRBD1. This TCR came from a woman aged 18-29 years in good health and CMV-seropositive. The sequenced material came from PBMCs. CDR3 sequence (DNA): TGTGCCAGCTCGCCACTGGGACCGGGACAGGGTATCCACGAGCAGTACTTC. It translates to CASSPLGPGQGIHEQYF. Complete variable domain (other parts from reference TRBV18 and TRBJ2-7): NAGVMQNPRHLVRRRGQEARLRCSPMKGHSHVYWYRQLPEEGLKFMVYLQKENIIDESGMPKERFSAEFPKEGPSILRIQQVVRGDSAAYFCASSPLGPGQGIHEQYFGPGTRLTVT.